The entry below describes one T cell receptor (beta chain). The germline V gene has CDR1 LGHNT and CDR2 FRNRAP. This CDR3 region has 18 residues. The V and J ends lost 1 base and 1 base respectively, with 18 bases between them. TCRdb's table, derived via immunoSEQ multiplex PCR, lists solely in-frame clones and lacks some. The sample lists tens of thousands of clones, around 78% occurring once. This specimen belongs to a study of T cell clones after liver transplantation. Study-level background: Subjects received no induction therapy and standard immunosuppression until randomization at 12-24 months post-transplant.

V and J are TRBV12-5 and TRBJ2-3; unclear D gene. Sequencing used CD4+ T cells from blood, obtained at the 22-month timepoint. The TCR sequence derives from a human patient who received a liver transplant. Some T cells may arise from the graft donor. CDR3 in DNA: TGTGCTAGTGGTTTGGACCCCGGGCGGACCTCACGCACAGATACGCAGTATTTT. Translation gives CASGLDPGRTSRTDTQYF.